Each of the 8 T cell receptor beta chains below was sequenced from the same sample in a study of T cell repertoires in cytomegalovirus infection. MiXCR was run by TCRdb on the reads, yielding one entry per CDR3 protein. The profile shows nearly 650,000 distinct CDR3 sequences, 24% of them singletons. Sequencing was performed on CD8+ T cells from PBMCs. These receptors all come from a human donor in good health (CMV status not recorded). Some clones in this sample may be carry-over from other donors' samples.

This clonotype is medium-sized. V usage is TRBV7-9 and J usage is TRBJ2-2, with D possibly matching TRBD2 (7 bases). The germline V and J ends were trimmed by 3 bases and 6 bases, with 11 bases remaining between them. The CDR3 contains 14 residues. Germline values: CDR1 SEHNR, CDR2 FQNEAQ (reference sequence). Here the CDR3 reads CASSFVGGPGELFF. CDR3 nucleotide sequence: TGTGCCAGCAGCTTCGTCGGGGGGCCCGGGGAGCTGTTTTTT.

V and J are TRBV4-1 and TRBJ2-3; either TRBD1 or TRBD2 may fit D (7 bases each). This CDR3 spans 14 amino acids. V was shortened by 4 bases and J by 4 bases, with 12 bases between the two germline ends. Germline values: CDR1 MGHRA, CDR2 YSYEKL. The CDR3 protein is CASSPQGGPDTQYF. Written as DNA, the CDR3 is TGCGCCAGCAGCCCGCAGGGGGGGCCAGATACGCAGTATTTT.

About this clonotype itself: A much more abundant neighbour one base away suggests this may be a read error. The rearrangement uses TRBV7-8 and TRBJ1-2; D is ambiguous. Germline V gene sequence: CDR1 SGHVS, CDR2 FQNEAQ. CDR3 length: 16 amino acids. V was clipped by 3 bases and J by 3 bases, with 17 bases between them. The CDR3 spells CASSFPGPSSDYGYTF. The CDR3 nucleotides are TGTGCCAGCAGCTTCCCCGGGCCAAGTTCGGACTATGGCTACACCTTC.

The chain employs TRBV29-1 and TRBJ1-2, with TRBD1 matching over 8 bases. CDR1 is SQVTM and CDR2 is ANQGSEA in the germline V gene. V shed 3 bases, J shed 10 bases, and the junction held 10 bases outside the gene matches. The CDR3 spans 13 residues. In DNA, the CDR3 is TGCAGCGTTGACACCGGGACAGGAACCCTCTACACCTTC. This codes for CSVDTGTGTLYTF.

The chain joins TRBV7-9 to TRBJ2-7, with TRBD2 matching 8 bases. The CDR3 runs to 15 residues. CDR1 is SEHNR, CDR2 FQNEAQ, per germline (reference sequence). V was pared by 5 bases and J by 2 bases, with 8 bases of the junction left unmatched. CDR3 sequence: CASSTGGLDAYEQYF. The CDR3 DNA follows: TGTGCCAGCAGCACCGGGGGACTAGATGCCTACGAGCAGTACTTC. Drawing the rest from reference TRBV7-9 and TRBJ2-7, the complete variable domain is DTGVSQNPRHKITKRGQNVTFRCDPISEHNRLYWYRQTLGQGPEFLTYFQNEAQLEKSRLLSDRFSAERPKGSFSTLEIQRTEQGDSAMYLCASSTGGLDAYEQYFGPGTRLTVT.

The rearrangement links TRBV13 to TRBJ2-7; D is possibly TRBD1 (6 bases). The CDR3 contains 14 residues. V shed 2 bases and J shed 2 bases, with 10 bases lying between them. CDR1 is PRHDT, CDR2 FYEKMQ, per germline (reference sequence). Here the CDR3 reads CASSLLGTPYEQYV. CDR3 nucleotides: TGTGCCAGCAGCTTATTAGGGACACCCTACGAGCAGTACGTC.

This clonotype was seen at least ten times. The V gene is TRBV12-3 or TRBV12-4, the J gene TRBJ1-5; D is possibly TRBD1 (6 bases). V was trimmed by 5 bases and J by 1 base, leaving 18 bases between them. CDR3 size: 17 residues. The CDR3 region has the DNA TGTGCCAGCAGTCCGGAGGGGGGGTCTGGCAGCAATCAGCCCCAGCATTTT. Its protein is CASSPEGGSGSNQPQHF.

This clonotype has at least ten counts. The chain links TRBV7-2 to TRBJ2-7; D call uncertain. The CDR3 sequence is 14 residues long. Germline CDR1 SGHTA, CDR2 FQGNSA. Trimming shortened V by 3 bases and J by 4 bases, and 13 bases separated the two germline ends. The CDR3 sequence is CASSFSAATYEQYF. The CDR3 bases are TGTGCCAGCAGCTTCAGCGCGGCCACATACGAGCAGTACTTC.